These T cell receptor beta chains were read from a single sample in a study of shared clonotypes between healthy human individuals. Profiling relied on immunoSEQ multiplex PCR, and the TCRdb table lists in-frame clones only, not all of them. The sample has about 490,000 clones; less than 80% are singletons. The material sequenced was PBMCs. These receptors all stem from a woman aged 40 to 50 in good health. Some clones in this sample may be carry-over from other donors' samples. Both conserved end residues are part of each CDR3. The D gene is left open where the match is weak. Clone size is shown for a subset of rows, as once, few, many or a class of expanded clone.

abundance,j_gene,v_gene,d_gene,CDR3nt,CDR3aa
NA,TRBJ2-2,TRBV30,TRBD2,TGTGCCTCCTCCCTAGCGGGAGGGCCGTCCGGGGAGCTGTTTTTT,CASSLAGGPSGELFF
NA,TRBJ2-1,TRBV27,TRBD2,TGTGCCAGCAGTGCCGCGACTAGCGGGAGGGCATATGAGCAGTTCTTC,CASSAATSGRAYEQFF
NA,TRBJ2-5,TRBV29-1,NA,TGCAGCGTTGAATACAGACAAGAGACCCAGTACTTC,CSVEYRQETQYF
NA,TRBJ2-3,TRBV5-1,NA,TGCGCCAGCAGCTCGGGTCAGCTAACTAGCACAGATACGCAGTATTTT,CASSSGQLTSTDTQYF
NA,TRBJ2-7,TRBV19,NA,TGTGCCAGTAGTAGACAGGAACCCTACGAGCAGTACTTC,CASSRQEPYEQYF
NA,TRBJ2-1,TRBV19,NA,TGTGCCAGTAGTATAAAAGGGGCCAATGAGCAGTTCTTC,CASSIKGANEQFF
NA,TRBJ2-5,TRBV11-2,TRBD2,TGTGCCAGCAGCTTTGGCGGGAGGGGGGCAGAGACCCAGTACTTC,CASSFGGRGAETQYF
many,TRBJ1-1,TRBV7-2,NA,TGTGCCAGCAGCTTACATGGTCCCGGTCGGGGGACTTGGGAAGCTTTCTTT,CASSLHGPGRGTWEAFF
NA,TRBJ1-5,TRBV2,NA,TGTGCCAGCAGTGCGAACGGTGGGGGCAATCAGCCCCAGCATTTT,CASSANGGGNQPQHF
NA,TRBJ2-7,TRBV11-2,TRBD2,TGTGCCAGCAGCTCCCCTCAGCGGGAGGGTCCCGCCACGGAGCAGTACTTC,CASSSPQREGPATEQYF
NA,TRBJ2-5,TRBV23-1,NA,TGCGCCAGCAGTCAATCGGCGGGTGGTGACGCCTACCGGGAGACCCAGTACTTC,CASSQSAGGDAYRETQYF
NA,TRBJ2-7,TRBV5-1,NA,TGCGCCAGCAGCTTGGTTCCAGGGCCCTTCGAGCAGTACTTC,CASSLVPGPFEQYF
NA,TRBJ2-7,TRBV14,NA,TGTGCCAGCAGCCAAGAGGACGCAACCTCCTACGAGCAGTACTTC,CASSQEDATSYEQYF
NA,TRBJ2-1,TRBV19,TRBD2,TGTGCCAGTAGTGCCAGAACTAGCGGGAACTACAATGAGCAGTTCTTC,CASSARTSGNYNEQFF
NA,TRBJ2-6,TRBV5-1,TRBD2,TGCGCCAGCAGCGCCGGACTAGCTTACTACTCTGGGGCCAACGTCCTGACTTTC,CASSAGLAYYSGANVLTF
NA,TRBJ2-7,TRBV28,TRBD2,TGTGCCAGCACCTCTCCGGGACTAGCTTACGAGCAGTACTTC,CASTSPGLAYEQYF
NA,TRBJ1-2,TRBV2,TRBD1,TGTGCCAGCACCCGGGACAGGGTAGGGGTGGGCTATGGCTACACCTTC,CASTRDRVGVGYGYTF
NA,TRBJ2-3,TRBV7-3,TRBD1,TGTGCCAGCAGCTTAAATGGACAGGGGGTTGATACGCAGTATTTT,CASSLNGQGVDTQYF
few,TRBJ2-3,TRBV19,NA,TGTGCCAGCCCCACAGATACGCAGTATTTT,CASPTDTQYF
NA,TRBJ2-7,TRBV19,NA,TGTGCCAGTAGCTTCCAGGCGACGACCTACGAGCAGTACTTC,CASSFQATTYEQYF
NA,TRBJ2-1,TRBV6-1,NA,TGTGCCAGCAGTGAGCAGCGGCTATACAATGAGCAGTTCTTC,CASSEQRLYNEQFF
NA,TRBJ2-5,TRBV4-1,NA,TGCGCCAGCAGCCAAGGTTCAGGACCGGCAGAGACCCAGTACTTC,CASSQGSGPAETQYF
NA,TRBJ2-3,TRBV4-1,NA,TGCGCCAGCAGCCAAGTTGGTTTCCCAGATACGCAGTATTTT,CASSQVGFPDTQYF
NA,TRBJ1-4,TRBV4-2,NA,TGTGCCAGCAGCCCGGCGGCTGACGATGAAAAACTGTTTTTT,CASSPAADDEKLFF
NA,TRBJ2-2,TRBV5-1,NA,TGCGCCAGCAGCTTAAGGAGGGCGGTCGGGGAGCTGTTTTTT,CASSLRRAVGELFF
once,TRBJ2-5,TRBV28,TRBD2,TGTGCCAGCAGTTCGACTAGCGTCCAAGAGACCCAGTACTTC,CASSSTSVQETQYF
NA,TRBJ2-7,TRBV7-2,TRBD1,TGTGCCAGCAGCCCTCGGACAGGGAGGAGCTCCTACGAGCAGTACTTC,CASSPRTGRSSYEQYF
few,TRBJ1-5,TRBV19,NA,TGTGCCAGTAGTATGCGGCAGCCCCAGCATTTT,CASSMRQPQHF
NA,TRBJ2-1,TRBV2,NA,TGTGCCAGCCCCGGGGGACCTTACAATGAGCAGTTCTTC,CASPGGPYNEQFF
NA,TRBJ2-3,TRBV6-5,NA,TGTGCCAGCAGTTACGGGGGTGGGACGCAGTATTTT,CASSYGGGTQYF
few,TRBJ1-5,TRBV28,NA,TGTGCCAGCAGCTTAGGGGGGTTCAGCAATCAGCCCCAGCATTTT,CASSLGGFSNQPQHF
NA,TRBJ2-5,TRBV18,TRBD2,TGTGCCAGCTCACCAGGACTAGCGGTCCAAGAGACCCAGTACTTC,CASSPGLAVQETQYF